The 7 T cell receptor beta chains presented below share a single source sample, sequenced in a study of yellow fever vaccine responses in identical twins. TCRdb re-derived calls from the RT-PCR reads in MiXCR, one entry per CDR3 protein. This table has 20,000 to 25,000 distinct CDR3 sequences, under 80% appearing once. Specimen: T cells from blood (PBMCs), unsorted or a sorted subset (not recorded which), collected before or after yellow fever vaccination (not recorded which). The receptors shown here come from a woman between 18 and 30 years old who received the yellow fever vaccine.

The J gene is TRBJ2-3, the V gene TRBV20-1; 9 bases are shared with TRBD1. Trimming cost V 6 bases and J 4 bases; bases outside gene matches: 5. The CDR3 extends over 13 amino acids. Per germline, CDR1 DFQATT and CDR2 SNEGSKA (reference sequence). The CDR3 loop reads CSAGTGKPDTQYF. CDR3 bases: TGCAGTGCCGGGACAGGGAAGCCAGATACGCAGTATTTT.

The J gene is TRBJ1-5, the V gene TRBV15; possibly TRBD1 for D (5 bases). This CDR3 spans 17 amino acids. V lost 0 bases and J 3 bases, leaving 15 bases between the germline ends. Germline lookup yields CDR1 LNHNV and CDR2 YYDKDF (reference sequence). The CDR3 spells CATSRDRQEGINQPQHF. CDR3 in DNA: TGTGCCACCAGCAGAGATCGTCAGGAGGGGATCAATCAGCCCCAGCATTTT.

The CDR3 nucleotides are TGTGCCATCAGTGAGGTCGGGGGTTCCACTAATGAAAAACTGTTTTTT. This codes for CAISEVGGSTNEKLFF. This sequence joins TRBV10-3 and TRBJ1-4; D is possibly TRBD1 (5 bases). The germline gives CDR1 ENHRY, CDR2 SYGVKD. V was shortened by 2 bases and J by 2 bases, with 12 bases between the two germline ends. The CDR3 covers 16 residues.

The V gene is TRBV11-1, the J gene TRBJ2-1; D unresolved. V was cut by 1 base and J by 8 bases, with 12 bases left in between. Germline values: CDR1 SGHAT, CDR2 FQDESV (reference sequence). This CDR3 region has 14 residues. CDR3 sequence (DNA): TGTGCCAGCAGCTTAGAGATAACCCGCGATGAGCAGTTCTTC. Its protein is CASSLEITRDEQFF.

The chain links TRBV11-3 to TRBJ1-1; TRBD1 agrees at 8 bases. Germline values: CDR1 SGHNT, CDR2 YENEEA. The CDR3 sequence is 15 residues long. The V and J ends lost 4 bases and 1 base, in that order; junction bases with no gene match: 5. The CDR3 region is CASSSSDRANTEAFF. CDR3 DNA: TGTGCCAGCAGCTCCTCGGACAGGGCGAACACTGAAGCTTTCTTT.

The genes are TRBV5-6 and TRBJ2-5; possible D gene TRBD1, 7 bases. V lost 1 base, J lost 3 bases, and 16 bases lay in between. CDR1 is SGHDT, CDR2 YYEEEE, per germline. The CDR3 sequence is 16 residues long. DNA for the CDR3: TGTGCCAGCAGCTTGACGGGCAGGGGGGCAGAAGAGACCCAGTACTTC. This gives the protein CASSLTGRGAEETQYF.

This clonotype was observed a few times. This chain uses TRBV29-1 with TRBJ1-5; possible D gene TRBD1, 5 bases. Looked up from germline, CDR1 is SQVTM and CDR2 is ANQGSEA. The CDR3 is made up of 13 amino acids. With 0 bases removed from V and 5 bases from J, the gap between germline ends came to 8 bases. CDR3 in amino acids: CSVEEDRYQPQHF. DNA of the CDR3: TGCAGCGTTGAAGAAGACAGATATCAGCCCCAGCATTTT.